This T cell receptor (beta chain) appears in the sequencing data of a study of beta chain features in type 1 diabetes. Regarding the study as a whole: Cells carrying high TCR expression could end up over-represented when cDNA is sequenced. Type 1 diabetes patients had TCRB CDR3s that were shorter (moderately but significantly so) in all four CD4+ subsets. More deletions and fewer insertions at VDJ junctions were seen in type 1 diabetes patients.

Since all of the isolated RNA was reverse transcribed, expressed TCRB transcripts were what got sequenced. Repertoires were generated with immunoSEQ multiplex PCR, while TCRdb's copy carries only in-frame clones and drops some. The sample has under 350,000 clones; over 11% are singletons. This clone was detected once. The antigen is undetermined. Isolation of CD4+ naive, central memory, regulatory and stem cell-like memory cells was achieved by sorting via CD45RO/CCR7/CD25/CD127/CD95/CD27. V shed 0 bases, J shed 4 bases, and the junction held 3 bases outside the gene matches. The V gene's germline CDR1 is SGHRS and CDR2 YFSETQ. There are 16 residues in the CDR3.

V and J are TRBV5-1 and TRBJ2-3; 12 bases fit TRBD2. Sequencing input: naive CD4+ T cells from blood. This clonotype originated in a man aged 30 to 39 with type 1 diabetes. CDR3 sequence: CASSLVTSGSPDTQYF. The CDR3 DNA sequence: TGCGCCAGCAGCTTGGTGACTAGCGGGAGTCCAGATACGCAGTATTTT.